One sample yielded the 7 T cell receptor beta chains listed below, sequenced in a study of blood T cell repertoires in COVID-19. Sequenced by immunoSEQ multiplex PCR; TCRdb stores in-frame clones only, minus some. The top ten clones hold approximately 5.3% of a sample with more than 95,000 clones, 86% of them seen once. The specimen was peripheral blood. The receptors originated from a human donor in a cohort sampled during active COVID-19.

The V gene is TRBV5-4, the J gene TRBJ1-1; tentatively, D is TRBD1 (6 bases). The V and J ends lost 0 bases and 9 bases respectively, with 15 bases between them. The CDR3 has 14 amino acids. Germline V gives CDR1 SGHNT, CDR2 YYREEE (reference sequence). CDR3 sequence: CASSLGRGQEKAFF. CDR3 in DNA: TGTGCCAGCAGCTTGGGTAGGGGACAAGAAAAAGCTTTCTTT.

This clone was observed a handful of times. The rearrangement links TRBV19 to TRBJ2-1; 8 bases map to TRBD2. The germline V gene encodes CDR1 LNHDA and CDR2 SQIVND (reference sequence). The V and J ends lost 4 bases and 0 bases, in that order; junction bases with no gene match: 11. The CDR3 consists of 18 residues. The CDR3 DNA reads as TGTGCCAGTAGTAGGGCCCGGGGGGGCCTTAGCTCCTACAATGAGCAGTTCTTC. This translates into CASSRARGGLSSYNEQFF.

This chain joins TRBV27 and TRBJ2-4; 7 bases are shared with TRBD1. The CDR3 is made up of 15 amino acids. Trimming took 8 bases from V and 0 from J; bases not matched to a gene: 7. Germline CDR1 is MNHEY and CDR2 is SMNVEV (reference sequence). The chain's CDR3 is CASLGQPLAKNIQYF. The CDR3 coding sequence is TGTGCCAGCCTGGGACAGCCGTTAGCCAAAAACATTCAGTACTTC.

CDR3 nucleotides: TGCGCCAGCAGCCAAGAGGGACACTCTGGAAACACCATATATTTT. It translates to CASSQEGHSGNTIYF. This sequence joins TRBV4-1 and TRBJ1-3, with TRBD1 as a possible D gene (6 bases). Germline V gene lookup returns CDR1 MGHRA and CDR2 YSYEKL. V was shortened by 0 bases and J by 0 bases, with 6 bases between the two germline ends. CDR3 length: 15 residues.

The J gene is TRBJ2-1, the V gene TRBV5-1, with D possibly TRBD1 on 5 matching bases. Deletions cut 4 bases from V and 10 bases from J, with 12 bases between. Germline V gene lookup returns CDR1 SGHRS and CDR2 YFSETQ. The CDR3 runs to 12 residues. CDR3 nucleotides: TGCGCCAGCAGCATGCCTCAGGGCGAGCAGTTCTTC. Encoded protein: CASSMPQGEQFF.

The chain carries TRBV4-3 and TRBJ2-7; tentatively, D is TRBD1 (6 bases). The CDR3 totals 15 residues. CDR1 LGHNA and CDR2 YSLEER come from the germline V gene. V was cut by 3 bases and J by 0 bases, with 12 bases left in between. CDR3 DNA sequence: TGCGCCAGCAGCCATTCCAGGGGATACTCCTACGAGCAGTACTTC. Amino acids: CASSHSRGYSYEQYF.

The chain has TRBV28 and TRBJ2-4, with 14 bases fitting TRBD2. The CDR3 covers 18 residues. V lost 4 bases and J lost 0; bases outside the gene matches: 5. Germline CDR1 MDHEN, CDR2 SYDVKM. The CDR3 bases are TGTGCCAGCAGTTCCGGGACTAGCGGGAGAATAGCCAAAAACATTCAGTACTTC. Protein: CASSSGTSGRIAKNIQYF.